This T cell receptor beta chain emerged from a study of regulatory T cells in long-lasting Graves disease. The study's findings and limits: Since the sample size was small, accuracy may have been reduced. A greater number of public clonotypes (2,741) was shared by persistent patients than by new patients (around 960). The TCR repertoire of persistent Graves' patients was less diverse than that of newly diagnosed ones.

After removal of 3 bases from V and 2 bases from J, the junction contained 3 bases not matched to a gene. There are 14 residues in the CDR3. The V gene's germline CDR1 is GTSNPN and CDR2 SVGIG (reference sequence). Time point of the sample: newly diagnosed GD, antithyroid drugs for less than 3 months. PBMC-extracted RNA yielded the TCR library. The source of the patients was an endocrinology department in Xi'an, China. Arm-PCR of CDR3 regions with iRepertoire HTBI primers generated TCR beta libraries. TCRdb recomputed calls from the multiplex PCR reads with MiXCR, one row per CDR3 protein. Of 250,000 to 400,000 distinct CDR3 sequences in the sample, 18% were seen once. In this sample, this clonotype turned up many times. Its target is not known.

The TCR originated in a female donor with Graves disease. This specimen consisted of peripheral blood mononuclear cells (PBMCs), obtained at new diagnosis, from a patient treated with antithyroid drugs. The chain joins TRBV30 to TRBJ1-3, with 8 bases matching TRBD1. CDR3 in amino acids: CAWRDRDTGNTIYF. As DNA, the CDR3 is TGTGCCTGGAGGGACAGGGACACTGGAAACACCATATATTTT.